Each of the 17 T cell receptor beta chains below was sequenced from the same sample in a study of blood T cell repertoires in COVID-19. TCRdb keeps only in-frame clones here, not all; method: immunoSEQ multiplex PCR. The table records nearly 100,000 clones, about 80% of them present only once. The sequenced sample was peripheral blood. The receptors were gathered from a man between 65 and 80 years old with acute or convalescent COVID-19.

The V and J genes are TRBV6-6 and TRBJ2-7; D may be TRBD1 (5 bases). There are 13 residues in the CDR3. Trimming removed 5 bases from V and 1 base from J, with 9 bases in between. Germline CDR1 reads MNHNY; CDR2 reads SVGAGI (reference sequence). CDR3 protein: CASSKTDSYEQYF. CDR3 nucleotides: TGTGCCAGCAGTAAGACAGATTCCTACGAGCAGTACTTC.

This clone was detected once. The chain carries TRBV11-3 and TRBJ2-1, with 7 bases lining up with TRBD2. Germline loops: CDR1 SGHNT, CDR2 YENEEA. The CDR3 spans 13 residues. Germline trimming cut 2 bases from V and 7 bases from J; bases unmatched to any gene: 2. CDR3 region: CASSLSGVNEQFF. The CDR3 DNA reads as TGTGCCAGCAGCTTAAGCGGGGTAAATGAGCAGTTCTTC. The full variable domain, with the rest looked up from reference TRBV11-3 and TRBJ2-1, is EAGVVQSPRYKIIEKKQPVAFWCNPISGHNTLYWYLQNLGQGPELLIRYENEEAVDDSQLPKDRFSAERLKGVDSTLKIQPAELGDSAVYLCASSLSGVNEQFFGPGTRLTVL.

J is TRBJ2-7 and V is TRBV5-1; 7 bases align to TRBD2. The CDR3 totals 10 residues. V was pared by 7 bases and J by 5 bases, with 0 bases of the junction left unmatched. Germline assignment: CDR1 SGHRS and CDR2 YFSETQ. The CDR3 coding sequence is TGCGCCAGCCGGGGGGACGAGCAGTACTTC. This codes for CASRGDEQYF. Full variable domain (outside the CDR3, taken from reference TRBV5-1 and TRBJ2-7): KAGVTQTPRYLIKTRGQQVTLSCSPISGHRSVSWYQQTPGQGLQFLFEYFSETQRNKGNFPGRFSGRQFSNSRSEMNVSTLELGDSALYLCASRGDEQYFGPGTRLTVT.

The chain combines TRBV6-5 with TRBJ1-6, with 7 bases fitting TRBD1. Germline values: CDR1 MNHEY, CDR2 SVGAGI. J was trimmed by 5 bases and V by 3 bases; bases with no gene match: 7. The CDR3 is 16 residues long. The CDR3 DNA follows: TGTGCCAGCAGTTATGCACAGGGGAAGAATAATTCACCCCTCCACTTT. Its translation is CASSYAQGKNNSPLHF.

The chain combines TRBV5-1 with TRBJ2-2; the D gene is possibly TRBD2 (5 bases). V shed 0 bases and J shed 6 bases, with 15 bases lying between them. CDR3 length: 16 residues. Germline loops: CDR1 SGHRS, CDR2 YFSETQ. Here the CDR3 reads CASSLASGPRAGELFF. Written as DNA, the CDR3 is TGCGCCAGCAGCTTGGCCTCCGGACCGAGGGCCGGGGAGCTGTTTTTT.

This clone has just one count. The chain couples TRBV7-3 to TRBJ2-3; 7 nucleotides match TRBD2. The germline gives CDR1 SGHTA, CDR2 FQGTGA. Trimming cost V 4 bases and J 0 bases; bases outside gene matches: 4. The CDR3 loop spans 15 amino acids. CDR3 protein: CASSSLGGSTDTQYF. The CDR3 region has the DNA TGTGCCAGCAGCTCCCTCGGGGGGAGCACAGATACGCAGTATTTT.

This clone was recorded once. The chain couples TRBV6-4 to TRBJ2-2; D is ambiguous. The CDR3 runs to 12 residues. Trimming took 3 bases from V and 4 from J, leaving 3 bases between them. Germline V gene sequence: CDR1 MRHNA, CDR2 SNTAGT. The CDR3 reads CASSESTGELFF. The CDR3 DNA sequence: TGTGCCAGCAGTGAGAGCACCGGGGAGCTGTTTTTT.

The chain couples TRBV7-2 to TRBJ2-7, with 9 positions matching TRBD2. V was pared by 4 bases and J by 4 bases, with 8 bases of the junction left unmatched. This CDR3 is 15 amino acids long. Germline V CDR1 and CDR2: SGHTA, FQGNSA. The CDR3 protein is CASSSGGSGSYEQYF. CDR3 DNA: TGTGCCAGCAGCTCGGGAGGTAGCGGGAGTTACGAGCAGTACTTC.

The chain carries TRBV18 and TRBJ1-4; weak D call: TRBD1 (5 bases). The V end was cut by 3 bases, the J end by 7 bases, with 21 bases between. CDR1 KGHSH and CDR2 LQKENI come from the germline V gene. The CDR3 contains 17 residues. DNA of the CDR3: TGTGCCAGCTCACCGACTTACTTTAGGGGTGGATTTGAAAAACTGTTTTTT. Its protein is CASSPTYFRGGFEKLFF.

The chain couples TRBV11-2 to TRBJ2-1, with D tentatively TRBD2 (5 bases). There are 16 residues in the CDR3. The germline V gene encodes CDR1 SGHAT and CDR2 FQNNGV. The V and J ends lost 5 bases and 0 bases respectively, with 14 bases between them. This chain's CDR3 is CASSLGRGPSYNEQFF. CDR3 coding DNA: TGTGCCAGCAGCCTTGGCCGGGGTCCCTCCTACAATGAGCAGTTCTTC.

The chain joins TRBV5-6 to TRBJ2-2; TRBD2 matches 11 bases. CDR1 is SGHDT, CDR2 YYEEEE, per germline. J lost 5 bases, V lost 0 bases, and 6 bases had no gene match. This CDR3 has 17 residues. CDR3 DNA sequence: TGTGCCAGCAGCTTGGAACAAGTAGCGGGAGGGACCGGGGAGCTGTTTTTT. Residues: CASSLEQVAGGTGELFF. Full variable domain (missing parts from reference TRBV5-6 and TRBJ2-2): DAGVTQSPTHLIKTRGQQVTLRCSPKSGHDTVSWYQQALGQGPQFIFQYYEEEERQRGNFPDRFSGHQFPNYSSELNVNALLLGDSALYLCASSLEQVAGGTGELFFGEGSRLTVL.

The chain has TRBV5-1 and TRBJ2-1, with 10 bases fitting TRBD2. The V and J ends lost 1 base and 0 bases, in that order; junction bases with no gene match: 4. The length of the CDR3 is 17 residues. CDR1 SGHRS and CDR2 YFSETQ come from the germline V gene. The chain's CDR3 is CASSLTSGKVSYNEQFF. As DNA, the CDR3 is TGCGCCAGCAGCTTGACTAGCGGGAAGGTCTCCTACAATGAGCAGTTCTTC.

The chain combines TRBV18 with TRBJ1-3; 11 bases fit TRBD1. V was pared by 4 bases and J by 1 base, with 6 bases of the junction left unmatched. The CDR3 spans 17 residues. Germline V CDR1 and CDR2: KGHSH, LQKENI. The CDR3 is CASSHRDRGRSGNTIYF. The CDR3, as DNA: TGTGCCAGCTCACACCGGGACAGGGGGAGGTCTGGAAACACCATATATTTT.

The V call is TRBV6-5, the J call TRBJ2-5; no clear D gene. CDR3 length: 12 residues. V lost 8 bases and J 4 bases, leaving 11 bases between the germline ends. Germline V gene sequence: CDR1 MNHEY, CDR2 SVGAGI. Written as DNA, the CDR3 is TGTGCCAGCCCTTCTCCCCGAGAGACCCAGTACTTC. The encoded protein is CASPSPRETQYF.

The gene calls are TRBV2 and TRBJ1-1; 7 positions match TRBD1. Trimming at V came to 5 bases and at J to 8 bases, leaving 8 bases not matched to a gene. Looked up from germline, CDR1 is SNHLY and CDR2 is FYNNEI. The CDR3 has 13 amino acids. CDR3 amino acids: CASSPGTVFEAFF. The CDR3 nucleotides are TGTGCCAGCAGTCCCGGGACAGTCTTCGAAGCTTTCTTT.

The V gene is TRBV15, the J gene TRBJ2-7; 11 bases fit TRBD2. The CDR3 sequence is 18 residues long. The germline gives CDR1 LNHNV, CDR2 YYDKDF (reference sequence). V lost 5 bases and J lost 3; bases outside the gene matches: 15. CDR3 nucleotides: TGTGCCACCAGCGACAAAGCCGGGACTAGCGGATTTCACTACGAGCAGTACTTC. Amino acids: CATSDKAGTSGFHYEQYF. The full variable domain, its missing parts supplied by reference TRBV15 and TRBJ2-7, is DAMVIQNPRYQVTQFGKPVTLSCSQTLNHNVMYWYQQKSSQAPKLLFHYYDKDFNNEADTPDNFQSRRPNTSFCFLDIRSPGLGDTAMYLCATSDKAGTSGFHYEQYFGPGTRLTVT.

The chain has TRBV30 and TRBJ1-3, with 9 positions matching TRBD1. Germline V gene data show CDR1 as GTSNPN and CDR2 as SVGIG (reference sequence). This CDR3 comprises 16 residues. The trim removed 2 bases at V and 2 bases at J, leaving 7 bases unmatched. The CDR3, as DNA: TGTGCCTGGAGTCTTGGACAGGGGTTACCTGGAAACACCATATATTTT. Amino acid sequence: CAWSLGQGLPGNTIYF.